What follows is one T cell receptor beta chain and its context. V lost 2 bases and J lost 5, with 9 bases in between. CDR3 length: 13 residues. Germline V CDR1 and CDR2: MDHEN, SYDVKM. The table came from immunoSEQ multiplex PCR; TCRdb's copy has only in-frame clones and leaves some out. The data contain 400,000 to 450,000 clones, around 91% of them singletons. The sample comes from a study of blood T cell repertoires in COVID-19. Individuals aged roughly 18 to 95 years were recruited from 24 US areas. Which cohort a participant joined came from the clinical history participants gave. This clonotype originated in a man aged 25-40 years who had recovered from COVID-19. The sequenced sample was PBMCs or T cells enriched from blood (not recorded which). The chain is built from TRBV28 and TRBJ1-2; D call uncertain. The CDR3 DNA follows: TGTGCCAGCAGTTTACAGGTTTCTTATGGCTACACCTTC. It translates to CASSLQVSYGYTF.